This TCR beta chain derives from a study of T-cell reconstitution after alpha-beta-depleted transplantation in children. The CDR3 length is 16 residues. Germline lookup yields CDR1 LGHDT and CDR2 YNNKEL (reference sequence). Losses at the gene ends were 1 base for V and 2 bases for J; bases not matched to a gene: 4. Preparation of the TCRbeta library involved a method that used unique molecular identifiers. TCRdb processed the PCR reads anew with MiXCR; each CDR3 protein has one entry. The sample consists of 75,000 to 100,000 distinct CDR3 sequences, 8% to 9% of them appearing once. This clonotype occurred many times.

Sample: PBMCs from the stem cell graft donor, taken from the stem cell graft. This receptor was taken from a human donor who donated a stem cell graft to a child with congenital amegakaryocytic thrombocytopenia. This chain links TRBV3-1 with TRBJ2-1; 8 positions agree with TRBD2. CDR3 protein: CASSQVTREAYNEQFF. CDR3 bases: TGTGCCAGCAGCCAAGTAACGCGGGAGGCCTACAATGAGCAGTTCTTC.